A single sample is the source of the 22 T cell receptor beta chains below, sequenced in a study of blood T cells in healthy people across ages. For the second PCR, which ran for about 7 to 11 cycles, a sample-barcoded 5' primer and a J-beta primer mix were used. In TCRdb, the 5' RACE reads were re-called with MiXCR into one record per CDR3 protein. The repertoire holds more than 650,000 distinct CDR3 sequences, with 22% as singletons. The specimen sequenced was blood. These receptors came from a man aged 70-80 years in good health.

There are a few counts of this clonotype. The V call is TRBV5-1, the J call TRBJ2-5, with a possible D match to TRBD1 (6 bases). The CDR3 covers 15 residues. The V end was cut by 3 bases, the J end by 3 bases, with 15 bases between. Germline V gene lookup returns CDR1 SGHRS and CDR2 YFSETQ. CDR3 protein: CASSSQGPWEETQYF. Written as DNA, the CDR3 is TGCGCCAGCAGCTCACAGGGTCCTTGGGAAGAGACCCAGTACTTC.

Only a few counts were recorded for this clonotype. V is TRBV10-3 and J is TRBJ2-1; no reliable D call. The CDR3 has 12 residues. CDR1 is ENHRY, CDR2 SYGVKD, per germline. V was pared by 8 bases and J by 1 base, with 6 bases between. For the CDR3, the DNA is TGTGCCATCGCGCTTTCCTACAATGAGCAGTTCTTC. It yields the protein CAIALSYNEQFF.

The chain employs TRBV20-1 and TRBJ2-1, with 7 bases that match TRBD1. This CDR3 has 17 residues. V lost 5 bases and J lost 3; bases outside the gene matches: 16. Germline loops: CDR1 DFQATT, CDR2 SNEGSKA (reference sequence). The CDR3 sequence is CSASVTRQGLFYNEQFF. The CDR3 DNA sequence: TGCAGTGCTTCCGTAACCCGACAGGGTCTCTTCTACAATGAGCAGTTCTTC.

This clonotype has only a few counts. V usage is TRBV19 and J usage is TRBJ2-1, with D possibly TRBD2 on 5 matching bases. The germline gives CDR1 LNHDA, CDR2 SQIVND (reference sequence). V lost 10 bases and J 5 bases, leaving 15 bases between the germline ends. This CDR3 region has 13 residues. CDR3 sequence reads: CATSGYRHNEQFF. CDR3 coding DNA: TGTGCCACCTCGGGGTACCGTCACAATGAGCAGTTCTTC.

This clonotype was counted a few times. The chain employs TRBV2 and TRBJ1-4; perhaps TRBD1 as D (6 bases). Looked up from germline, CDR1 is SNHLY and CDR2 is FYNNEI. V was pared by 6 bases and J by 8 bases, with 13 bases between. This CDR3 has 13 amino acids. CDR3 nucleotides: TGTGCCAGCAGAATTGGGGGCTGGGAAAAACTGTTTTTT. Protein: CASRIGGWEKLFF.

This clonotype was observed a handful of times. The chain is built from TRBV30 and TRBJ2-5; 7 nucleotides line up with TRBD2. CDR3 length equals 12 residues. J lost 4 bases, V lost 4 bases, and 3 bases had no gene match. CDR1 GTSNPN and CDR2 SVGIG come from the germline V gene (reference sequence). The DNA of the CDR3 is TGTGCCTGGACTAGCGGTGGAGAGACCCAGTACTTC. Residues: CAWTSGGETQYF.

This clonotype appeared a few times. The junction and the germline gene differ at one end; a read error may be behind it. The rearrangement joins TRBV6-1 to TRBJ2-1; D gene ambiguous. This CDR3 has 15 residues. Germline values: CDR1 MNHNS, CDR2 SASEGT. The CDR3 loop reads CASSEALISYNVQFF. DNA of the CDR3: TGTGCCAGCAGTGAAGCGCTGATTTCCTACAATGTGCAGTTCTTC.

This clonotype was seen a handful of times. One end of the junction does not line up with germline, which may come from a read error. The V and J genes are TRBV12-3 or TRBV12-4 and TRBJ2-3; no clear D. The CDR3 has 12 residues. The CDR3 DNA is TGTGCCAGCAGTTTTGGGCCTCCTACACAGAATTTT. It yields the protein CASSFGPPTQNF.

This sequence joins TRBV5-1 and TRBJ2-1; D call uncertain. Germline CDR1 SGHRS, CDR2 YFSETQ. The CDR3 spans 11 residues. Deletions cut 0 bases from V and 10 bases from J, with 5 bases between. Here the CDR3 reads CASSLDSEQFF. The CDR3, as DNA: TGCGCCAGCAGCTTGGACTCCGAGCAGTTCTTC.

CDR3 nucleotide sequence: TGCAGTGCTAGAGATTTGACGACCCAAGAGACCCAGTACTTC. Its translation is CSARDLTTQETQYF. The V and J genes are TRBV20-1 and TRBJ2-5; D is uncertain. This CDR3 region has 14 residues. Germline V gives CDR1 DFQATT, CDR2 SNEGSKA (reference sequence). Trimming removed 0 bases at V and 1 base at J, with 9 bases between.

The chain couples TRBV7-9 to TRBJ2-5; 8 positions agree with TRBD1. The DNA end lines up better with TRBJ2-1; the J call may be wrong. The CDR3 is made up of 14 amino acids. The germline V gene encodes CDR1 SEHNR and CDR2 FQNEAQ (reference sequence). Here the CDR3 DNA reads TGTGCCAGCAGCCCTTGGACAGGGCGTCTGGAGCAGTTCTTC. This translates into CASSPWTGRLEQFF.

This rearrangement joins TRBV27 to TRBJ2-7, with 9 bases aligning to TRBD1. Germline CDR1 MNHEY, CDR2 SMNVEV (reference sequence). CDR3 length: 14 residues. After removal of 1 base from V and 3 bases from J, the junction contained 1 base not matched to a gene. CDR3 protein: CASSLYRGHYEQYV. The CDR3 DNA follows: TGTGCCAGCAGTTTATACAGGGGGCACTACGAGCAGTACGTC.

The J gene is TRBJ2-1, the V gene TRBV7-2; D call uncertain. The germline V and J ends were trimmed by 1 base and 1 base, with 11 bases remaining between them. Germline values: CDR1 SGHTA, CDR2 FQGNSA. The CDR3 loop spans 16 amino acids. CDR3 sequence reads: CASSLGGVESYNEQFF. Here the CDR3 DNA reads TGTGCCAGCAGCTTAGGTGGGGTTGAATCCTACAATGAGCAGTTCTTC.

This clonotype turned up a few times. CDR3 loop: CSVDTRAWETQYF. CDR3 coding DNA: TGCAGCGTTGATACCAGGGCATGGGAGACCCAGTACTTC. The gene calls are TRBV29-1 and TRBJ2-5; weak D call: TRBD1 (5 bases). The CDR3 has 13 amino acids. V was clipped by 3 bases and J by 5 bases, with 13 bases between them. Germline-derived CDR1 and CDR2 are SQVTM and ANQGSEA.

This clonotype was seen more than once but under ten times. The chain combines TRBV9 with TRBJ2-2, with TRBD1 matching over 7 bases. Trimming at V came to 3 bases and at J to 4 bases, leaving 15 bases not matched to a gene. Germline lookup yields CDR1 SGDLS and CDR2 YYNGEE. The length of the CDR3 is 18 residues. The CDR3 protein is CASSEQRGTVDRTGELFF. Written as DNA, the CDR3 is TGTGCCAGCAGCGAACAGAGGGGGACAGTTGATCGCACCGGGGAGCTGTTTTTT.

This chain connects TRBV3-1 to TRBJ2-7; D is perhaps TRBD1 or TRBD2 (5 bases each). This CDR3 spans 15 amino acids. The germline V and J ends were trimmed by 1 base and 4 bases, with 14 bases remaining between them. From germline, CDR1 is LGHDT and CDR2 YNNKEL (reference sequence). Written as DNA, the CDR3 is TGTGCCAGCAGCCAAGCGGTGTTGGGGGATTACGAGCAGTACTTC. Translated: CASSQAVLGDYEQYF.

V gene TRBV7-2 combines with J gene TRBJ2-7, with 7 bases fitting TRBD2. CDR1 and CDR2 (germline): SGHTA, FQGNSA. This CDR3 has 16 amino acids. The junction had 14 bases not matched to a gene; V was cut back by 5 bases and J by 4 bases. The CDR3 here is CASSVAGTTIWYEQYF. The CDR3 DNA reads as TGTGCCAGCAGCGTTGCCGGGACTACAATTTGGTACGAGCAGTACTTC.

V and J are TRBV20-1 and TRBJ2-2; D possibly corresponds to TRBD2 (6 bases). CDR3 length: 15 amino acids. CDR1 and CDR2 (germline): DFQATT, SNEGSKA (reference sequence). V was shortened by 4 bases and J by 9 bases, with 21 bases between the two germline ends. The CDR3 loop reads CSATTRREVIRELFF. The CDR3 DNA reads as TGCAGTGCTACGACTCGAAGGGAGGTTATCAGGGAGCTGTTTTTT.

This clonotype was counted only a few times. The junction does not match germline at one end; this may be a read error. The chain is built from TRBV7-6 and TRBJ2-3; 10 bases align to TRBD2. In germline, CDR1 is SGHVS, CDR2 FNYEAQ. CDR3 length: 17 amino acids. As DNA, the CDR3 is TGTGCTAGCAGCCAGAATAGTCTAGCGGGAGTGGCAGATACGCAGTATTTT. This codes for CASSQNSLAGVADTQYF. Based on the CDR3 plus reference TRBV7-6 and TRBJ2-3, the full variable domain is GAGVSQSPRYKVTKRGQDVALRCDPISGHVSLYWYRQALGQGPEFLTYFNYEAQQDKSGLPNDRFSAERPEGSISTLTIQRTEQRDSAMYRCASSQNSLAGVADTQYFGPGTRLTVL.

The chain carries TRBV7-2 and TRBJ2-3; TRBD2 agrees at 9 bases. The CDR3 runs to 17 residues. V trimming: 5 bases; J trimming: 0 bases; junction bases outside the gene matches: 9. The V gene's germline CDR1 is SGHTA and CDR2 FQGNSA. In nucleotides, the CDR3 is TGTGCCAGCAGCCACCCTAGCGGGGCTCTTAGCACAGATACGCAGTATTTT. Translated: CASSHPSGALSTDTQYF.

This clonotype turned up a few times. The chain combines TRBV5-6 with TRBJ2-7, with 7 bases that match TRBD1. Trimming removed 2 bases from V and 3 bases from J; junction bases left unmatched: 5. Germline V gene data show CDR1 as SGHDT and CDR2 as YYEEEE. The CDR3 contains 14 residues. CDR3 bases: TGTGCCAGCAGCTTTCTGGGACAGAACTACGAGCAGTACTTC. Its protein product is CASSFLGQNYEQYF.

V is TRBV7-9 and J is TRBJ2-1; 10 bases fit TRBD2. J was trimmed by 9 bases and V by 1 base; bases with no gene match: 12. This CDR3 has 17 residues. Germline V lookup: CDR1 SEHNR, CDR2 FQNEAQ (reference sequence). CDR3 bases: TGTGCCAGCAGCTTAGGGCCTAGCGGGAGTATCGGGGTTGAGCAGTTCTTC. Residues: CASSLGPSGSIGVEQFF.